This T cell receptor beta chain was captured in a study of T-cell memory formation after mild COVID-19. TCRdb reprocessed the 5' RACE reads with MiXCR, giving one entry per CDR3 protein. This table holds 250,000 to 400,000 distinct CDR3 sequences, around an eighth found once. The CDR3 covers 14 residues. The junction had 4 bases not matched to a gene; V was cut back by 4 bases and J by 2 bases. In germline, CDR1 is SNHLY, CDR2 FYNNEI. This clonotype was counted only a few times. This chain uses TRBV2 with TRBJ2-7; TRBD2 aligns across 8 bases. What was sequenced was PBMCs or a T cell subset sorted from them (not recorded which). The source is a man in his late teens or twenties who had mild COVID-19 (a few samples of this study predate the infection). Cell type and time point are not known. CDR3 DNA sequence: TGTGCCAGCAGTGGTTTGCGGGGGGCCTACGAGCAGTACTTC. Translation: CASSGLRGAYEQYF.